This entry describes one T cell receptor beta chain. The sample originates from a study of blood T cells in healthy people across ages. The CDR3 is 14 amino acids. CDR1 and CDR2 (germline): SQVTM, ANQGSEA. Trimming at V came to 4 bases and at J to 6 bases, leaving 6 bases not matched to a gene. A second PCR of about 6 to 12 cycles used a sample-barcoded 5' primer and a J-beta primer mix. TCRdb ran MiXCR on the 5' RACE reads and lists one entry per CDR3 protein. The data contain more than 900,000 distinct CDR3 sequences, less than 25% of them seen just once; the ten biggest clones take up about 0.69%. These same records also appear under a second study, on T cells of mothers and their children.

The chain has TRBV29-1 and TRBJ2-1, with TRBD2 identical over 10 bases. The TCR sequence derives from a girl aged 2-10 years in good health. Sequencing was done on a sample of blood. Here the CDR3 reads CSVGLAGEGNEQFF. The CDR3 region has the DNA TGCAGCGTTGGGCTAGCGGGAGAAGGCAATGAGCAGTTCTTC.